Listed below are T cell receptor beta chains from one sample, sequenced in a study of early T cells in non-severe SARS-CoV-2 infection. TCRdb itself ran the 5' RACE reads through MiXCR, one entry per CDR3 protein. The sample lists fewer than 75,000 distinct CDR3 sequences; 20% were seen once. This specimen was whole blood, taken at baseline. These receptor sequences come from an adult who was a healthcare worker with PCR-confirmed SARS-CoV-2 infection or an uninfected control (not recorded which). Both conserved end residues are part of each CDR3. D genes are given only for firm matches. Clone size is not always given. Where it is, it says once, few, many or a class for expanded clones.

d_gene | abundance | j_gene | v_gene | CDR3nt | CDR3aa
- | few | TRBJ2-7 | TRBV20-1 | TGCAGTGCTTCGGACGCCGGTGACGAGCAGTACTTC | CSASDAGDEQYF
TRBD1 | once | TRBJ2-5 | TRBV5-4 | TGTGCCAGCAGCTCTTACGGGACAGGGAGGACAGAGACCCAGTACTTC | CASSSYGTGRTETQYF
- | few | TRBJ2-2 | TRBV4-1 | TGCGCCAGCAGCCAGGTGGGAGAAACCGGGGAGCTGTTTTTT | CASSQVGETGELFF
- | few | TRBJ2-3 | TRBV6-2/TRBV6-3 | TGTGCCAGCAGTTACGGGGGTAGCACAGATACGCAGTATTTT | CASSYGGSTDTQYF
- | few | TRBJ1-1 | TRBV10-3 | TGTGCCATCAGTGTTAACGGAGATAGGGCTTTCTTT | CAISVNGDRAFF
- | many | TRBJ1-3 | TRBV10-3 | TGTGCCATCAGTGACAGCCACTCTGGAAACACCATATATTTT | CAISDSHSGNTIYF
- | many | TRBJ1-2 | TRBV5-1 | TGCGCCAGCAGCTTGGACACAAGTTATGGCTACACCTTC | CASSLDTSYGYTF
TRBD1 | many | TRBJ1-1 | TRBV12-3/TRBV12-4 | TGTGCCAGCAGTTTTTCTGGGACAGGGTTTGAAGCTTTCTTT | CASSFSGTGFEAFF
- | few | TRBJ2-4 | TRBV19 | TGTGCCAGTTCCCGTGGTGGCCTAGCCAAAAACATTCAGTACTTC | CASSRGGLAKNIQYF
- | few | TRBJ1-2 | TRBV7-9 | TGTGCCAGCAGCGCGGAGGGGGTCTATGGCTACACCTTC | CASSAEGVYGYTF
- | - | TRBJ2-5 | TRBV7-8 | TGTGCCAGCAGCTTGACAGCCCAAGAGACCCAGTACTTC | CASSLTAQETQYF
- | few | TRBJ1-2 | TRBV7-2 | TGTGCCAGCAGCATCCCTCCAGGGGTTAACTATGGCTACACCTTC | CASSIPPGVNYGYTF
- | few | TRBJ2-3 | TRBV9 | TGTGCCAGCAGCGCCACCCGGGCTAGCACAGATACGCAGTATTTT | CASSATRASTDTQYF
TRBD2 | few | TRBJ2-3 | TRBV4-1 | TGCGCCAGCAGCCAACCCCGGGGGGGAGGGGATACGCAGTATTTT | CASSQPRGGGDTQYF
TRBD1 | few | TRBJ1-2 | TRBV6-2/TRBV6-3 | TGTGCCAGCAGTCCAGGGGGTTTTGGCTACACCTTC | CASSPGGFGYTF
- | few | TRBJ1-6 | TRBV4-1 | TGCGCCAGCAGCCAAGAAGGAGTTGGATCACCCCTCCACTTT | CASSQEGVGSPLHF
- | - | TRBJ2-7 | TRBV10-2 | TGCGCCAGCAGTCCGGGTCTTTACGAGCAGTACTTC | CASSPGLYEQYF
- | many | TRBJ2-3 | TRBV12-3/TRBV12-4 | TGTGCCAGCAGACGCACAGATACGCAGTATTTT | CASRRTDTQYF
- | many | TRBJ1-5 | TRBV10-3 | TGTGCCATCACCAGGGAGCCCAATCAGCCCCAGCATTTT | CAITREPNQPQHF
- | few | TRBJ2-5 | TRBV29-1 | TGCAGCGTTGAAGCCACTGTGGAGACCCAGTACTTC | CSVEATVETQYF
- | few | TRBJ1-4 | TRBV4-2 | TGTGCCAGCAGCCAAACACGGAATGAGGAAAAACTGTTTTTT | CASSQTRNEEKLFF
TRBD2 | many | TRBJ2-1 | TRBV9 | TGTGCCAGCAGCGTAGGATGGTCTAGCGGCTCCTACAATGAGCAGTTCTTC | CASSVGWSSGSYNEQFF
- | many | TRBJ2-2 | TRBV7-8 | TGTGCCAGCAGCTTAGTGGGCGGGGAGCTGTTTTTT | CASSLVGGELFF
- | few | TRBJ2-3 | TRBV20-1 | TGCAGTGCTCCTGCTGTGACTCAGTATGATTACACAGATACGCAGTATTTT | CSAPAVTQYDYTDTQYF
- | few | TRBJ1-4 | TRBV5-1 | TGCGCCAGCAGCCCCGACAGGCCTAATGAAAAACTGTTTTTT | CASSPDRPNEKLFF
TRBD1 | few | TRBJ2-1 | TRBV30 | TGTGCCTGGAGCACACAGGGGGTCGGTGAGCAGTTCTTC | CAWSTQGVGEQFF
TRBD1 | few | TRBJ2-7 | TRBV6-7 | TGTGCCAGCAGTTACGTTTCTAGGGGGCGATTAACCTACGAGCAGTACTTC | CASSYVSRGRLTYEQYF
- | - | TRBJ2-5 | TRBV2 | TGTGCCAGCAGTGGGGTGACAGGTAGAGAGACCCAGTACTTC | CASSGVTGRETQYF
- | many | TRBJ1-2 | TRBV19 | TGTGCCAGTAGTATGGGGCCAAACTATGGCTACACCTTC | CASSMGPNYGYTF
- | few | TRBJ1-2 | TRBV20-1 | TGCAGCGCCCCCCCCAGGGAAGCCTATGGCTACACCTTC | CSAPPREAYGYTF
- | - | TRBJ2-3 | TRBV7-9 | TGTGCCAGCAGAGAGGGCACAACGCAGTATTTT | CASREGTTQYF
TRBD1 | few | TRBJ2-2 | TRBV4-2 | TGTGCCAGCAGCCAAGACAGACAGGGCACCGGGGAGCTGTTTTTT | CASSQDRQGTGELFF
TRBD2 | few | TRBJ2-3 | TRBV20-1 | TGCAGTGCTAACCCCTTAGCGGGGCGCACAGATACGCAGTATTTT | CSANPLAGRTDTQYF
TRBD1 | - | TRBJ1-6 | TRBV2 | TGTGCCAGCAGGGGACAGCATAATTCACCCCTCCACTTT | CASRGQHNSPLHF
- | - | TRBJ2-3 | TRBV5-4 | TGTGCCAGCAGCTTTTCCGCGGGCGGAGATACGCAGTATTTT | CASSFSAGGDTQYF
TRBD2 | few | TRBJ2-3 | TRBV20-1 | TGCAGTGCACGGACTAGCGGGGTTCGAGAAACAGATACGCAGTATTTT | CSARTSGVRETDTQYF
- | - | TRBJ2-3 | TRBV6-5 | TGTGCCAGCAGGATCATCGGGGGTTCAGATACGCAGTATTTT | CASRIIGGSDTQYF
TRBD1 | - | TRBJ1-4 | TRBV6-5 | TGTGCCAGCAGGAGTCACACCGGGACAGAGCACTTT | CASRSHTGTEHF
- | - | TRBJ1-1 | TRBV18 | TGTGCCAGCTCACCAGGGGAGAACACTGAAGCTTTCTTT | CASSPGENTEAFF
TRBD1 | many | TRBJ1-1 | TRBV12-3/TRBV12-4 | TGTGCCAGCAGTTCACCTGACAGGGGGCATGCTTTCTTT | CASSSPDRGHAFF
- | few | TRBJ2-1 | TRBV19 | TGTGCCAGTAGTGCTCAACTGGGCCTAGGCTCCTACAATGAGCAGTTCTTC | CASSAQLGLGSYNEQFF